These 20 T cell receptor beta chains were sequenced from one sample in a study of control samples from healthy donors and cancer patients. The protocol was immunoSEQ multiplex PCR, while the TCRdb copy is restricted to in-frame clones and leaves out a portion. The table includes 150,000 to 200,000 clones, 94% detected once. Sequences were obtained from blood. Receptors originate from a young woman in good health.

This clone was observed a single time. The chain employs TRBV15 and TRBJ1-5, with D uncertain. Germline CDR1 is LNHNV and CDR2 is YYDKDF (reference sequence). The V gene lost 4 bases and the J gene lost 3 bases, with 4 bases spanning the gap. The CDR3 sequence is 12 residues long. In nucleotides, the CDR3 is TGTGCCACCAGCAACTCCAATCAGCCCCAGCATTTT. It specifies CATSNSNQPQHF.

This sequence joins TRBV6-6 and TRBJ2-1, with D perhaps TRBD2 (5 bases). In germline, CDR1 is MNHNY, CDR2 SVGAGI (reference sequence). Trimming left V 5 bases short and J 10 bases short, with 15 bases between. CDR3 length equals 13 residues. CDR3 region: CASSRGREWEQFF. CDR3 sequence (DNA): TGTGCCAGCAGTCGTGGCCGGGAATGGGAGCAGTTCTTC.

In this sample, this clone turned up once. The rearrangement uses TRBV6-5 and TRBJ2-1, with D possibly called TRBD1 or TRBD2 (6 bases each). Germline V lookup: CDR1 MNHEY, CDR2 SVGAGI. Trimming left V 7 bases short and J 7 bases short, with 20 bases between. This CDR3 comprises 15 residues. The CDR3 region has the DNA TGTGCCAGCACAAGAATCGGGGGCCACAGTAATGAGCAGTTCTTC. Amino acid sequence: CASTRIGGHSNEQFF.

The chain couples TRBV19 to TRBJ1-2; D perhaps matches TRBD1 (6 bases). Germline V gene lookup returns CDR1 LNHDA and CDR2 SQIVND (reference sequence). There are 15 residues in the CDR3. Trimming cost V 5 bases and J 3 bases, with 16 bases left between them. CDR3 residues: CASSHTSQGDYGYTF. Written as DNA, the CDR3 is TGTGCCAGTAGTCACACGTCACAGGGCGACTATGGCTACACCTTC.

The CDR3 region is CASRRDRGTDTQYF. CDR3 DNA: TGTGCCAGCCGTCGGGACAGGGGCACAGATACGCAGTATTTT. The chain has TRBV2 and TRBJ2-3; 9 bases agree with TRBD1. V trimming: 8 bases; J trimming: 1 base; junction bases outside the gene matches: 4. This CDR3 has 14 residues. Germline CDR1 reads SNHLY; CDR2 reads FYNNEI.

The rearrangement joins TRBV6-1 to TRBJ1-2, with a possible D match to TRBD1 (5 bases). This CDR3 region has 12 residues. The V and J ends lost 3 bases and 6 bases respectively, with 8 bases between them. The germline V gene has CDR1 MNHNS and CDR2 SASEGT. The CDR3 loop is CASSEAGHGYTF. The DNA of the CDR3 is TGTGCCAGCAGTGAGGCAGGGCATGGCTACACCTTC.

The V gene is TRBV18, the J gene TRBJ1-5, with D perhaps TRBD1 (6 bases). Trimming removed 6 bases from V and 6 bases from J, with 21 bases in between. Germline V gene lookup returns CDR1 KGHSH and CDR2 LQKENI. This CDR3 has 16 amino acids. CDR3 loop: CASSPTGLGVSQPQHF. As DNA, the CDR3 is TGTGCCAGCTCCCCTACAGGGCTGGGGGTCAGTCAGCCCCAGCATTTT.

J is TRBJ1-2 and V is TRBV18; TRBD1 matches 7 bases. CDR3 length: 14 amino acids. V shed 2 bases and J 2 bases; nucleotides not matched to a gene: 2. The germline gives CDR1 KGHSH, CDR2 LQKENI. The CDR3 DNA sequence: TGTGCCAGCTCACCAGGGGGACAGAACTATGGCTACACCTTC. This sequence encodes CASSPGGQNYGYTF.

This clone was found once. The rearrangement uses TRBV10-3 and TRBJ2-1; 8 nucleotides line up with TRBD1. V lost 2 bases to trimming and J lost 10 bases; unmatched junction nucleotides: 10. The CDR3 consists of 15 residues. The germline CDR1 and CDR2 sequences are ENHRY and SYGVKD. CDR3 nucleotide sequence: TGTGCCATCAGTGAGACCGACAGGGGCACGGGAGAGCAGTTCTTC. Translation: CAISETDRGTGEQFF.

The gene calls are TRBV6-2 or TRBV6-3 and TRBJ1-5; no definite D call. This CDR3 region has 15 residues. The V end was cut by 4 bases, the J end by 4 bases, with 14 bases between. Germline-derived CDR1 and CDR2 are MNHEY and SVGEGT. For the CDR3, the DNA is TGTGCCAGCAGTTCTACGCTTCGCGGGAATCAGCCCCAGCATTTT. The encoded protein is CASSSTLRGNQPQHF.

This CDR3 reads CASSQGPQGANEKLFF. CDR3 nucleotide sequence: TGTGCCAGCAGTCAGGGCCCGCAGGGTGCTAATGAAAAACTGTTTTTT. The chain couples TRBV6-6 to TRBJ1-4, with a possible D match to TRBD1 (5 bases). Trimming removed 5 bases at V and 3 bases at J, with 16 bases between. This CDR3 contains 16 residues. Germline V gene lookup returns CDR1 MNHNY and CDR2 SVGAGI (reference sequence).

The genes are TRBV5-1 and TRBJ1-4; perhaps TRBD1 as D (6 bases). The V gene lost 6 bases and the J gene lost 8 bases, with 17 bases spanning the gap. CDR3 length equals 14 residues. Germline V gene sequence: CDR1 SGHRS, CDR2 YFSETQ. CDR3 loop: CASKGGQQNEKLFF. The DNA of the CDR3 is TGCGCCAGCAAGGGGGGGCAGCAGAACGAAAAACTGTTTTTT.

The chain couples TRBV11-3 to TRBJ2-3, with 14 positions matching TRBD2. This CDR3 is 16 amino acids long. V shed 3 bases and J 5 bases; nucleotides not matched to a gene: 4. CDR1 is SGHNT, CDR2 YENEEA, per germline. This CDR3 reads CASSLGLAGDIDTQYF. The CDR3 region has the DNA TGTGCCAGCAGCTTGGGACTAGCGGGGGATATAGATACGCAGTATTTT. Combining the CDR3 with reference TRBV11-3 and TRBJ2-3 gives the whole variable domain EAGVVQSPRYKIIEKKQPVAFWCNPISGHNTLYWYLQNLGQGPELLIRYENEEAVDDSQLPKDRFSAERLKGVDSTLKIQPAELGDSAVYLCASSLGLAGDIDTQYFGPGTRLTVL.

CDR3 sequence: CASSPPTGEDTQYF. The CDR3 nucleotides are TGTGCCAGCTCACCACCAACGGGGGAAGATACGCAGTATTTT. The chain combines TRBV18 with TRBJ2-3, with D possibly being TRBD2 (6 bases). V gave up 0 bases and J gave up 5 bases, with 9 bases separating them. The CDR3 is 14 amino acids. Germline values: CDR1 KGHSH, CDR2 LQKENI.

The chain recombines TRBV4-2 with TRBJ2-1; the D call may be TRBD1 or TRBD2 (7 bases each). V gave up 2 bases and J gave up 2 bases, with 19 bases separating them. Germline V CDR1 and CDR2: LGHNA, YNFKEQ. This CDR3 comprises 18 residues. The CDR3 nucleotides read TGTGCCAGCAGCCAACGGGCCGATGCAGGGGGGGCCTACAATGAGCAGTTCTTC. Protein product: CASSQRADAGGAYNEQFF.

The chain has TRBV4-1 and TRBJ2-5, with TRBD2 matching 12 bases. V shed 1 base, J shed 4 bases, and the junction held 4 bases outside the gene matches. Germline V gene data show CDR1 as MGHRA and CDR2 as YSYEKL. The CDR3 contains 16 residues. The CDR3 protein is CASSQVGLAGRETQYF. The DNA of the CDR3 is TGCGCCAGCAGCCAAGTAGGACTAGCGGGGAGAGAGACCCAGTACTTC.

The chain combines TRBV13 with TRBJ1-1; no clear D. CDR3 length: 12 amino acids. V was pared by 7 bases and J by 6 bases, with 12 bases between. Germline values: CDR1 PRHDT, CDR2 FYEKMQ (reference sequence). DNA of the CDR3: TGTGCCAGCACTAGGGAGACGTCTGAAGCTTTCTTT. Its protein product is CASTRETSEAFF.

This clone was observed once. The chain links TRBV6-5 to TRBJ2-1; 8 bases map to TRBD1. CDR1 is MNHEY and CDR2 is SVGAGI in the germline V gene. Trimming removed 4 bases from V and 0 bases from J; junction bases left unmatched: 5. The CDR3 runs 16 residues. Here the CDR3 reads CASSSNQGASYNEQFF. The CDR3 region has the DNA TGTGCCAGCAGTTCGAACCAGGGGGCCTCCTACAATGAGCAGTTCTTC.

The V call is TRBV7-3, the J call TRBJ1-1; perhaps TRBD1 as D (5 bases). Germline V gene data show CDR1 as SGHTA and CDR2 as FQGTGA. The CDR3 has 14 residues. V lost 5 bases and J lost 4, with 14 bases in between. The CDR3 loop is CASSLGGLGTEAFF. DNA for the CDR3: TGTGCCAGCAGCCTGGGGGGATTGGGCACTGAAGCTTTCTTT.

The rearrangement joins TRBV11-2 to TRBJ2-5; 11 nucleotides align to TRBD2. Germline V gives CDR1 SGHAT, CDR2 FQNNGV. The CDR3 extends over 17 amino acids. The V and J ends lost 5 bases and 9 bases, in that order; junction bases with no gene match: 17. The CDR3 spells CASSPSRGTSGQKAQYF. CDR3 DNA: TGTGCCAGCAGCCCCTCCAGGGGGACTAGCGGTCAGAAGGCCCAGTACTTC.